Shown below are 24 T cell receptor beta chains from a single sample sequenced in a study of neurological immune-mediated disorders. Using its own MiXCR run on the 5' RACE reads, TCRdb lists one record per CDR3 protein. The sample contains about 19,000 distinct CDR3 sequences, 7.5% of which appear only once. Specimen: CD8+ T cells from blood. The receptors were sampled from a woman aged 25 to 39 with HTLV-1-associated myelopathy (HAM/TSP).

This clonotype was observed many times. V gene TRBV5-1 combines with J gene TRBJ1-2, with D hard to call. This CDR3 has 12 amino acids. The germline V and J ends were trimmed by 0 bases and 12 bases, with 12 bases remaining between them. In germline, CDR1 is SGHRS, CDR2 YFSETQ. CDR3 nucleotides: TGCGCCAGCAGCTTGGACGGCTCGGGCCACACCTTC. Encoded protein: CASSLDGSGHTF.

This clonotype was seen at least ten times. This chain joins TRBV20-1 and TRBJ2-3; no reliable D call. The CDR3 is made up of 14 amino acids. The V gene lost 5 bases and the J gene lost 0 bases, with 12 bases spanning the gap. Germline V CDR1 and CDR2: DFQATT, SNEGSKA (reference sequence). The CDR3 DNA sequence: TGCAGTGCTGCCCATCTACTTAGCACAGATACGCAGTATTTT. Its translation is CSAAHLLSTDTQYF.

This clonotype was detected ten times or more. The genes are TRBV7-2 and TRBJ2-1; TRBD2 matches 8 bases. The CDR3 contains 15 residues. The germline V gene encodes CDR1 SGHTA and CDR2 FQGNSA. With 5 bases clipped from V and 3 bases from J, the junction kept 6 bases outside the gene matches. The CDR3 sequence is CASSATGGDYNEQFF. CDR3 DNA: TGTGCCAGCAGCGCCACCGGGGGGGACTACAATGAGCAGTTCTTC.

In its sample, this clonotype is medium-sized. The rearrangement joins TRBV20-1 to TRBJ2-2; 9 bases are shared with TRBD2. CDR1 DFQATT and CDR2 SNEGSKA come from the germline V gene (reference sequence). This CDR3 region has 15 residues. J was trimmed by 7 bases and V by 3 bases; bases with no gene match: 9. This chain's CDR3 is CSASLERGDHGELFF. In nucleotides, the CDR3 is TGCAGTGCTAGTCTGGAGCGGGGGGATCACGGGGAGCTGTTTTTT.

There are many counts of this clonotype. The genes are TRBV7-7 and TRBJ2-5; TRBD1 agrees at 9 bases. The J segment lost 5 bases and the V segment lost 1 base, leaving 14 bases of the junction unmatched. In germline, CDR1 is SSHAT, CDR2 FNYEAQ (reference sequence). This CDR3 region has 18 residues. The CDR3 spells CASSLVRTGAAGWETQYF. The CDR3 region has the DNA TGTGCCAGCAGCTTAGTCCGGACAGGGGCGGCTGGTTGGGAGACCCAGTACTTC.

This clonotype showed up many times. The chain joins TRBV5-6 to TRBJ2-1; D possibly uses TRBD1 or TRBD2 (7 bases each). Trimming removed 2 bases at V and 8 bases at J, with 17 bases between. Germline CDR1 reads SGHDT; CDR2 reads YYEEEE. The CDR3 has 15 amino acids. The CDR3 DNA reads as TGTGCCAGCAGCTTCCTGGAGCGGGACAGCTATGAGCAGTTCTTC. Translated, it gives CASSFLERDSYEQFF.

This clonotype was counted many times. The chain uses TRBV7-9 and TRBJ1-2; 7 nucleotides match TRBD1. J gave up 6 bases and V 5 bases, and 12 bases lay outside the gene matches. The CDR3 covers 15 residues. Germline V CDR1 and CDR2: SEHNR, FQNEAQ (reference sequence). The CDR3 DNA sequence: TGTGCCAGCAGCCCCCTTAAAACAGGGGCGGATGGCTACACCTTC. Amino acid sequence: CASSPLKTGADGYTF.

V is TRBV19 and J is TRBJ2-1; D gene uncertain. V lost 5 bases to trimming and J lost 4 bases, with 6 bases between them. Germline-derived CDR1 and CDR2 are LNHDA and SQIVND (reference sequence). This CDR3 is 12 amino acids long. Written as DNA, the CDR3 is TGTGCCAGTAGTGCATCATACAATGAGCAGTTCTTC. Translated, it gives CASSASYNEQFF.

Many counts were recorded for this clonotype. The chain has TRBV5-1 and TRBJ2-2; TRBD1 or TRBD2 may be the D gene (7 bases each). The CDR3 length is 15 residues. Trimming removed 3 bases from V and 5 bases from J, with 14 bases in between. CDR1 and CDR2 from the germline V gene are SGHRS and YFSETQ. This chain's CDR3 is CASSSWEGATGELFF. The CDR3, as DNA: TGCGCCAGCAGCTCATGGGAGGGGGCAACCGGGGAGCTGTTTTTT.

This clonotype was detected ten times or more. V gene TRBV11-2 combines with J gene TRBJ1-6; 7 bases map to TRBD1. This CDR3 is 17 amino acids long. Germline V gene lookup returns CDR1 SGHAT and CDR2 FQNNGV. Trimming took 4 bases from V and 8 from J; bases not matched to a gene: 14. The CDR3 sequence: CASSSVIFTGADSPLHF. CDR3 sequence (DNA): TGTGCCAGCAGCTCCGTTATTTTCACAGGGGCCGATTCACCCCTCCACTTT.

This clonotype has a count of ten or more. The CDR3 DNA follows: TGTGCCAGCAGTGAAGGGGTAGAGACACTTACCTACGAGCAGTACTTC. It encodes CASSEGVETLTYEQYF. The chain employs TRBV6-1 and TRBJ2-7; D remains ambiguous. CDR1 and CDR2 from the germline V gene are MNHNS and SASEGT. The CDR3 loop spans 16 amino acids. V gave up 1 base and J gave up 2 bases, with 15 bases separating them.

This clonotype was picked up many times. This rearrangement joins TRBV5-1 to TRBJ2-1; no definite D call. V lost 0 bases to trimming and J lost 4 bases, with 11 bases between them. The CDR3 sequence is 15 residues long. Germline assignment: CDR1 SGHRS and CDR2 YFSETQ. The DNA for the CDR3 is TGCGCCAGCAGCTTGGCCATCGAACGGTACAATGAGCAGTTCTTC. It encodes CASSLAIERYNEQFF.

By share of the sample, this clonotype is medium-sized. V and J are TRBV25-1 and TRBJ1-1; D remains unclear. Germline V gene lookup returns CDR1 MGHDK and CDR2 SYGVNS. This CDR3 has 11 residues. V gave up 3 bases and J gave up 10 bases, with 9 bases separating them. CDR3 region: CASSDPFAAFF. The CDR3 DNA reads TGTGCCAGCAGTGACCCATTCGCAGCTTTCTTT.

This clonotype was seen many times. The V gene is TRBV20-1, the J gene TRBJ1-1; unclear D gene. Germline CDR1 and CDR2: DFQATT and SNEGSKA (reference sequence). The CDR3 covers 15 residues. The V and J ends lost 0 bases and 0 bases respectively, with 11 bases between them. The CDR3: CSARDSPGLNTEAFF. Here the CDR3 DNA reads TGCAGTGCTAGAGACTCACCTGGGCTGAACACTGAAGCTTTCTTT.

This clonotype is medium-sized by share. The V and J genes are TRBV20-1 and TRBJ1-2, with 8 bases identical to TRBD1. Trimming took 6 bases from V and 4 from J; bases not matched to a gene: 7. Germline lookup yields CDR1 DFQATT and CDR2 SNEGSKA (reference sequence). This CDR3 has 13 residues. DNA for the CDR3: TGCAGTGCGGAGACAGGGGACCTCTATGGCTACACCTTC. It specifies CSAETGDLYGYTF.

This clonotype was detected ten times or more. V gene TRBV7-9 combines with J gene TRBJ2-1; 10 bases agree with TRBD1. This CDR3 is 16 amino acids long. The J segment lost 1 base and the V segment lost 5 bases, leaving 5 bases of the junction unmatched. Germline values: CDR1 SEHNR, CDR2 FQNEAQ (reference sequence). CDR3 protein: CASSLRDRGSYNEQFF. The DNA of the CDR3 is TGTGCCAGCAGCCTAAGGGACAGGGGTTCCTACAATGAGCAGTTCTTC.

This clonotype was seen many times. This chain joins TRBV27 and TRBJ1-1; D unresolved. The CDR3 sequence is 13 residues long. CDR1 is MNHEY and CDR2 is SMNVEV in the germline V gene (reference sequence). V was clipped by 6 bases and J by 1 base, with 9 bases between them. The chain's CDR3 is CASSPWRNTEAFF. CDR3 DNA sequence: TGTGCCAGCAGCCCTTGGAGGAACACTGAAGCTTTCTTT.

This clonotype was seen many times. The germline gene is not matched at one end of the junction; a read error may be the cause. The chain couples TRBV27 to TRBJ1-2; possible D gene TRBD1, 6 bases. This CDR3 is built from 14 residues. In germline, CDR1 is MNHEY, CDR2 SMNVEV (reference sequence). The CDR3 protein is CASSISEGVYGYTF. The CDR3 nucleotides read TGTGCCAGCAGTATATCAGAGGGGGTCTATGGCTACACCTTC.

The V and J genes are TRBV20-1 and TRBJ1-2, with D tentatively TRBD1 (5 bases). This CDR3 has 12 amino acids. In germline, CDR1 is DFQATT, CDR2 SNEGSKA (reference sequence). V gave up 3 bases and J gave up 5 bases, with 10 bases separating them. CDR3 in amino acids: CSASAEGYGYTF. The CDR3 coding sequence is TGCAGTGCTAGTGCTGAGGGGTATGGCTACACCTTC.

This clonotype was seen more than once but under ten times. The chain employs TRBV7-2 and TRBJ2-7; a possible D gene is TRBD2 (5 bases). The germline gives CDR1 SGHTA, CDR2 FQGNSA. The CDR3 extends over 14 amino acids. Trimming stripped 8 bases from V and 3 bases from J, with 17 bases between. The CDR3 here is CASVYIPGNYEQYF. The CDR3 coding sequence is TGTGCCAGCGTATACATACCGGGGAACTACGAGCAGTACTTC.

This clonotype was recorded many times. The V and J genes are TRBV4-2 and TRBJ2-2, with 9 bases matching TRBD2. Germline V gene lookup returns CDR1 LGHNA and CDR2 YNFKEQ. V was pared by 6 bases and J by 0 bases, with 5 bases of the junction left unmatched. The CDR3 has 16 amino acids. CDR3 region: CASRNSGGTNTGELFF. The CDR3 DNA sequence: TGTGCCAGCAGAAATAGCGGGGGTACGAACACCGGGGAGCTGTTTTTT.

This clonotype was counted ten times or more. The chain couples TRBV5-5 to TRBJ1-6, with a weak D call TRBD1 (5 bases). Trimming removed 4 bases at V and 7 bases at J, with 15 bases between. This CDR3 is built from 15 residues. Germline CDR1 SGHKS, CDR2 YYEKEE (reference sequence). The CDR3 sequence is CASSLRSGSNSPLHF. CDR3 sequence (DNA): TGTGCCAGCAGCCTGAGGTCAGGGTCGAATTCACCCCTCCACTTT.

V gene TRBV12-3 or TRBV12-4 combines with J gene TRBJ2-6; 8 positions match TRBD1. The CDR3 is 16 amino acids. Losses at the gene ends were 7 bases for V and 1 base for J; bases not matched to a gene: 6. This CDR3 is CASNGQGASGANVLTF. In nucleotides, the CDR3 is TGTGCCAGCAATGGGCAGGGGGCGTCTGGGGCCAACGTCCTGACTTTC.

This clonotype has ten or more counts. This sequence joins TRBV10-3 and TRBJ2-7, with a tentative D call TRBD2 (5 bases). V lost 0 bases, J lost 3 bases, and 12 bases lay in between. The CDR3 is 15 residues long. The germline CDR1 and CDR2 sequences are ENHRY and SYGVKD. CDR3 sequence (DNA): TGTGCCATCAGTGAGTCGCCGGGATCGAACTACGAGCAGTACTTC. It translates to CAISESPGSNYEQYF.